This TCR beta chain stems from a study of blood T cell repertoires in COVID-19. Study-wide context: Sources were T cells, B-cell-depleted T cells, or PBMCs; the material itself was cDNA or gDNA.

V shed 5 bases and J shed 0 bases, with 17 bases lying between them. This CDR3 has 17 amino acids. Germline V CDR1 and CDR2: SSHAT, FNYEAQ (reference sequence). Study members were between about 18 and 95 years old and lived in 20 to 30 US regions. Cohort 3 donors counted as recovered after two negative PCRs, clearance, or resolved symptoms. Per the study methods: For nucleated cells, counts were estimated from reference gene primer amplification. The protocol was immunoSEQ multiplex PCR, while the TCRdb copy is restricted to in-frame clones and leaves out a portion. V, J and clone size derive from that table, while D and trimming were established from the DNA sequence. The sample contains a few hundred thousand clones, 80% to 90% of which appear only once.

The J gene is TRBJ1-5, the V gene TRBV7-7; TRBD1 might be the D (6 bases). This receptor was obtained from a man aged 25 to 40 who had recovered from COVID-19. Sample: PBMCs or T cells enriched from blood (not recorded which). CDR3 sequence: CASSHSQRGNSNQPQHF. The CDR3 region has the DNA TGTGCCAGCAGCCACTCGCAAAGGGGGAATAGCAATCAGCCCCAGCATTTT.